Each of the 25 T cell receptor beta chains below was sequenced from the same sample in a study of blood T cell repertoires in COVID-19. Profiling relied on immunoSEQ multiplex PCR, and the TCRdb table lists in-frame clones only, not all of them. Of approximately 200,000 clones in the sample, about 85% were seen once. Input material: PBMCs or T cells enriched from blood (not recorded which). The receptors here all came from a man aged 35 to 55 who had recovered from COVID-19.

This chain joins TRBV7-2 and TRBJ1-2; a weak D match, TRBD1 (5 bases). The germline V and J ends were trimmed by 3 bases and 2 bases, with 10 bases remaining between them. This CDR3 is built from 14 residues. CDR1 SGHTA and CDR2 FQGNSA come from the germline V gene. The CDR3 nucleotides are TGTGCCAGCAGCTTTCGCTCAGGGAACTATGGCTACACCTTC. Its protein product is CASSFRSGNYGYTF.

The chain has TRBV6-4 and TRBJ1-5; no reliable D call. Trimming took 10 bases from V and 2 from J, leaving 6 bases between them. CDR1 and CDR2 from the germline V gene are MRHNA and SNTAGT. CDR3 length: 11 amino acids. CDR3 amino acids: CATPGNQPQHF. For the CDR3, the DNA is TGTGCCACCCCCGGCAATCAGCCCCAGCATTTT.

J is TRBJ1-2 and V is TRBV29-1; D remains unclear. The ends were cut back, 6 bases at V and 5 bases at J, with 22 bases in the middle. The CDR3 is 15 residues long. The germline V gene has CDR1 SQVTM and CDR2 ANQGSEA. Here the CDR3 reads CSVRTTLFEKYGYTF. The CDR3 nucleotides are TGCAGCGTCCGCACCACCCTATTTGAGAAATATGGCTACACCTTC.

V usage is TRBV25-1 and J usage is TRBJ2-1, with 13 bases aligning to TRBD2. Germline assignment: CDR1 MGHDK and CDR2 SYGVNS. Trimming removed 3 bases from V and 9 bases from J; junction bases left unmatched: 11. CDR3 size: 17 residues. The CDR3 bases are TGTGCCAGCAGTGAGGCCCCGACTAGCGGGAGGAGAGTTGAGCAGTTCTTC. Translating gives CASSEAPTSGRRVEQFF.

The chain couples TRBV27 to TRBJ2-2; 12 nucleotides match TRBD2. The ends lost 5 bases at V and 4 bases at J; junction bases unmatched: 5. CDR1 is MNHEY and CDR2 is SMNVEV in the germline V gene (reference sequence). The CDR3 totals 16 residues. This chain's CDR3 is CASSQVLAGGTGELFF. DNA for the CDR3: TGTGCCAGCAGTCAAGTACTAGCGGGAGGCACCGGGGAGCTGTTTTTT.

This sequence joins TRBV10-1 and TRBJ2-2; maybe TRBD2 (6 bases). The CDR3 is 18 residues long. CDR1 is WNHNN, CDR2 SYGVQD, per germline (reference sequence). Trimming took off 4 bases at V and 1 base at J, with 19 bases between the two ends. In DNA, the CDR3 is TGCGCCAGCAGTGTCAGCCTCGGGAGCGGAAGGAACACCGGGGAGCTGTTTTTT. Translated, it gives CASSVSLGSGRNTGELFF.

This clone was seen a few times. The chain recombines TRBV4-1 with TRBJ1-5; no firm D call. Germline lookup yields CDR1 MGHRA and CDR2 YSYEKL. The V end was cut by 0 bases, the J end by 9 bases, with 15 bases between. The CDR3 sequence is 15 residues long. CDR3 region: CASSQDWAAKGPQHF. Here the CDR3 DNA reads TGCGCCAGCAGCCAAGATTGGGCAGCCAAAGGGCCCCAGCATTTT.

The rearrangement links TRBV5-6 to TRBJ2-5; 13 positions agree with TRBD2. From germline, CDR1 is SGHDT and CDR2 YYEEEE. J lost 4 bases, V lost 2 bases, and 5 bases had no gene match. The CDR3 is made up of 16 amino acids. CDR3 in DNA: TGTGCCAGCAGCTTCCGGACTAGCGGGAGTGCAGAGACCCAGTACTTC. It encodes CASSFRTSGSAETQYF.

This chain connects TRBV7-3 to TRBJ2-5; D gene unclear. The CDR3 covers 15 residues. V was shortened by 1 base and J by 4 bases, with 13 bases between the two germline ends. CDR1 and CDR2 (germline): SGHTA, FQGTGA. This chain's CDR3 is CASSLMDHSGETQYF. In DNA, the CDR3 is TGTGCCAGCAGCTTAATGGATCATTCGGGAGAGACCCAGTACTTC.

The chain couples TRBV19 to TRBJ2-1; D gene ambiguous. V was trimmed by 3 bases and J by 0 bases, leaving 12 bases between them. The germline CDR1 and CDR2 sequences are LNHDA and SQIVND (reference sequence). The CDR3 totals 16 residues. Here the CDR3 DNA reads TGTGCCAGTAGTATTCTGCGGTCAAGCTCCTACAATGAGCAGTTCTTC. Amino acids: CASSILRSSSYNEQFF.

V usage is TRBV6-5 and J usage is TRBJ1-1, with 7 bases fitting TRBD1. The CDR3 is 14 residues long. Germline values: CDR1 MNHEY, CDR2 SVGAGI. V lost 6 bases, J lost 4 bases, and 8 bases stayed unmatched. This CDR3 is CASRLYRGITEAFF. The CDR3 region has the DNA TGTGCCAGCAGGTTGTACAGGGGAATCACTGAAGCTTTCTTT.

The CDR3: CASSSTFGLAGDYEQYF. CDR3 bases: TGTGCCAGCAGCTCGACGTTTGGGCTAGCGGGAGACTACGAGCAGTACTTC. V usage is TRBV11-2 and J usage is TRBJ2-7, with 10 bases matching TRBD2. With 4 bases clipped from V and 3 bases from J, the junction kept 12 bases outside the gene matches. The length of the CDR3 is 17 residues. The germline CDR1 and CDR2 sequences are SGHAT and FQNNGV.

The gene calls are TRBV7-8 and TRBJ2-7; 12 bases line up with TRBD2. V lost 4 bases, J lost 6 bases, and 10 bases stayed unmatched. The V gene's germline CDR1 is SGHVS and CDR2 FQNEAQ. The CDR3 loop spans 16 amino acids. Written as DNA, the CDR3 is TGTGCCAGCAGCTCCGAGAGACTAGCGGGAGTTCTCGAGCAGTACTTC. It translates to CASSSERLAGVLEQYF.

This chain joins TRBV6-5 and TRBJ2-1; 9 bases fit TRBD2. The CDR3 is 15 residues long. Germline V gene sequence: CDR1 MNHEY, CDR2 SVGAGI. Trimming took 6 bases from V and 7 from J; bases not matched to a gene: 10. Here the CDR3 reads CASRKTGTSLNEQFF. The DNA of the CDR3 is TGTGCCAGCAGGAAAACCGGGACTAGCCTGAATGAGCAGTTCTTC.

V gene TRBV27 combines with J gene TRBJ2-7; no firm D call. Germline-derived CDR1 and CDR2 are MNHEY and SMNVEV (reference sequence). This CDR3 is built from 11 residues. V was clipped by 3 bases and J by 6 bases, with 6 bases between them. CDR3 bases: TGTGCCAGCAGTTTCATCGGCGAGCAGTACTTC. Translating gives CASSFIGEQYF.

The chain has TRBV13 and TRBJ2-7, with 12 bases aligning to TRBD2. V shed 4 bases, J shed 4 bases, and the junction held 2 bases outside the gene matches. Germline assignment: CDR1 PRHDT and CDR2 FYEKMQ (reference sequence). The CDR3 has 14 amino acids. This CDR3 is CASSSLAGGYEQYF. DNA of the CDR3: TGTGCCAGCAGCTCACTAGCGGGGGGATACGAGCAGTACTTC.

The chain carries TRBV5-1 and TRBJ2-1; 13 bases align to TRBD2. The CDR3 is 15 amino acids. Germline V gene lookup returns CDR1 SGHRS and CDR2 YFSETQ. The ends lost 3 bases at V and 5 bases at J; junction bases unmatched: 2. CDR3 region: CASSSGLAGDNEQFF. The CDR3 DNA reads TGCGCCAGCAGCTCTGGACTAGCGGGAGACAATGAGCAGTTCTTC.

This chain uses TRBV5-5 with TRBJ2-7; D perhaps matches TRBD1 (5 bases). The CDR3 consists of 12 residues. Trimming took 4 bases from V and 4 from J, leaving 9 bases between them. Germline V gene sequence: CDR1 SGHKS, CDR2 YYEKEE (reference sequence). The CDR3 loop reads CASSVTGYEQYF. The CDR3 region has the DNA TGTGCCAGCAGCGTTACAGGTTACGAGCAGTACTTC.

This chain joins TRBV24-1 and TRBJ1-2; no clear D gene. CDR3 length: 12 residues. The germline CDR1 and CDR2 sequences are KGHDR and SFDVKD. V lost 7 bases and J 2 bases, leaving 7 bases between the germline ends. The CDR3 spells CATRGDNYGYTF. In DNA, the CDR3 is TGTGCCACCAGGGGAGACAACTATGGCTACACCTTC.

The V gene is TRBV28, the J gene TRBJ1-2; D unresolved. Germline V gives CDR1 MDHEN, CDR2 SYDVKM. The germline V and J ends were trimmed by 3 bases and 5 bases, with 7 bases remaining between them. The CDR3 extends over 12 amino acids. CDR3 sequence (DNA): TGTGCCAGCAGTTTCGAGGGTTATGGCTACACCTTC. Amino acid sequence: CASSFEGYGYTF.

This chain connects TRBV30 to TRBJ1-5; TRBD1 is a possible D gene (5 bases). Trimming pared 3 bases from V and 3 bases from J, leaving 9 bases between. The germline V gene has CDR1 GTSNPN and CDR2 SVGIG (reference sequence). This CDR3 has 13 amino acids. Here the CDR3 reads CAWRGLPNQPQHF. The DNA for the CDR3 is TGTGCCTGGAGGGGGCTTCCCAATCAGCCCCAGCATTTT.

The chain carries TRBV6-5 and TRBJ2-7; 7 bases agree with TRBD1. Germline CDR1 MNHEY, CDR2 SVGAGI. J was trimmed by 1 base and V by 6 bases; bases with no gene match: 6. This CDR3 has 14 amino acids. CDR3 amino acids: CASRIGQVSYEQYF. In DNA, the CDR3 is TGTGCCAGCAGAATTGGACAGGTTTCCTACGAGCAGTACTTC.

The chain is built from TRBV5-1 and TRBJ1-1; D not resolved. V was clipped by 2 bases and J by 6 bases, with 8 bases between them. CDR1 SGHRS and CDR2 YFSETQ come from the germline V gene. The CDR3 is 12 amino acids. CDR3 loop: CASSLFGAEAFF. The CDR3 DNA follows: TGCGCCAGCAGCTTATTCGGGGCTGAAGCTTTCTTT.

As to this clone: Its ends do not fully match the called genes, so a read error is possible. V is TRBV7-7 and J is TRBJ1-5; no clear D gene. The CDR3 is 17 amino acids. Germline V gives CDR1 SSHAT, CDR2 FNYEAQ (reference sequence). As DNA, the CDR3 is TGTGCTAGCAGCTTAGAACCGCGGAATGGTACAAATCAGCCCCAGCATTTT. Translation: CASSLEPRNGTNQPQHF.

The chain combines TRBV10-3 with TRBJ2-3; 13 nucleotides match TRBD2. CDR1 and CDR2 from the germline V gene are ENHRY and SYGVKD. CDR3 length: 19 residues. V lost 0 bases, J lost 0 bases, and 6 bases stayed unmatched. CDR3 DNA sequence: TGTGCCATCAGTGAGTCGACTTTGGGACTAGCGGGGAGCACAGATACGCAGTATTTT. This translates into CAISESTLGLAGSTDTQYF.